Each of the 24 T cell receptor beta chains below was sequenced from the same sample in a study of EBV T-cell therapy then PD-1 blockade in nasopharyngeal carcinoma. The treatment is: AdE1-LMPpoly-expanded autologous EBV-specific T-cell therapy followed by anti-PD-1 nivolumab. For these TCRs, the target antigens are not known. Using immunoSEQ multiplex PCR, the repertoire was profiled, and TCRdb retains in-frame clones only, with some absent. The repertoire has about 14,000 clones, less than 90% of them found once; the top ten carry 25% to 35%. Specimen: CD8+ T cells from blood, collected at day 105 from a patient whose treatment included autologous EBV-specific T cells and nivolumab. These TCRs come from a man in his forties with nasopharyngeal carcinoma.

The rearrangement uses TRBV7-6 and TRBJ1-1; D gene unclear. The CDR3 totals 16 residues. In germline, CDR1 is SGHVS, CDR2 FNYEAQ. V dropped 1 base and J dropped 0 bases, with 12 bases sitting between them. The CDR3 region is CASSLGSASMNTEAFF. The CDR3 nucleotides are TGTGCCAGCAGCTTAGGTTCGGCCTCCATGAACACTGAAGCTTTCTTT. The complete variable domain, with remaining parts taken from reference TRBV7-6 and TRBJ1-1, reads GAGVSQSPRYKVTKRGQDVALRCDPISGHVSLYWYRQALGQGPEFLTYFNYEAQQDKSGLPNDRFSAERPEGSISTLTIQRTEQRDSAMYRCASSLGSASMNTEAFFGQGTRLTVV.

This sequence joins TRBV6-4 and TRBJ2-3; D may correspond to TRBD1 or TRBD2 (5 bases each). V shed 6 bases and J shed 6 bases, with 19 bases lying between them. The germline V gene has CDR1 MRHNA and CDR2 SNTAGT. There are 15 residues in the CDR3. CDR3 amino acids: CASSKGQGEGDTQYF. The CDR3, as DNA: TGTGCCAGCAGCAAAGGGCAGGGCGAGGGGGATACGCAGTATTTT.

CDR3 sequence reads: CASSREDDWPPHNEQFF. DNA of the CDR3: TGTGCCAGCAGCCGAGAAGATGACTGGCCCCCTCACAATGAGCAGTTCTTC. V gene TRBV3-1 (or the pseudogene TRBV3-2) combines with J gene TRBJ2-1, with D unclear. This CDR3 is 17 amino acids long. The V end lost 4 bases, the J end lost 5 bases, and 21 bases lay between the germline ends. Germline V gene sequence: CDR1 LGHDT, CDR2 YNNKEL (reference sequence).

The rearrangement joins TRBV2 to TRBJ2-5; D perhaps matches TRBD2 (5 bases). The CDR3 is 13 residues long. CDR1 and CDR2 (germline): SNHLY, FYNNEI. The V gene lost 1 base and the J gene lost 6 bases, with 9 bases spanning the gap. The DNA of the CDR3 is TGTGCCAGCAGTGAAGGAGGGTGGAAGACCCAGTACTTC. Encoded protein: CASSEGGWKTQYF.

The rearrangement joins TRBV6-5 to TRBJ1-4; TRBD1 matches at 9 bases. Germline V gene sequence: CDR1 MNHEY, CDR2 SVGAGI. This CDR3 is 14 amino acids long. J was trimmed by 8 bases and V by 7 bases; bases with no gene match: 8. CDR3 in amino acids: CASKDRGRGEKLFF. The DNA for the CDR3 is TGTGCCAGCAAGGACAGGGGCAGGGGAGAAAAACTGTTTTTT.

The chain carries TRBV2 and TRBJ1-1, with no clear D. Germline CDR1 and CDR2: SNHLY and FYNNEI. The V and J ends lost 8 bases and 2 bases respectively, with 9 bases between them. The CDR3 totals 12 residues. The CDR3 reads CASSPGNTEAFF. In DNA, the CDR3 is TGTGCCAGCTCTCCCGGAAACACTGAAGCTTTCTTT.

The chain uses TRBV9 and TRBJ1-2; D remains ambiguous. Looked up from germline, CDR1 is SGDLS and CDR2 is YYNGEE. The CDR3 spans 15 residues. V was shortened by 0 bases and J by 6 bases, with 15 bases between the two germline ends. The chain's CDR3 is CASSVAPRGSHGYTF. The CDR3 region has the DNA TGTGCCAGCAGCGTAGCGCCGAGAGGGAGCCATGGCTACACCTTC. The entire variable domain, with the rest obtained from reference TRBV9 and TRBJ1-2, is as follows: DSGVTQTPKHLITATGQRVTLRCSPRSGDLSVYWYQQSLDQGLQFLIQYYNGEERAKGNILERFSAQQFPDLHSELNLSSLELGDSALYFCASSVAPRGSHGYTFGSGTRLTVV.

The J gene is TRBJ1-2, the V gene TRBV7-9; the match to TRBD1 covers 7 bases. Germline V gives CDR1 SEHNR, CDR2 FQNEAQ (reference sequence). The CDR3 loop spans 14 amino acids. Trimming at V came to 5 bases and at J to 6 bases, leaving 9 bases not matched to a gene. The CDR3 region is CASSDNRGDDGYTF. CDR3 DNA: TGTGCCAGCAGCGACAACAGGGGTGACGATGGCTACACCTTC.

The CDR3 loop reads CSVDKGTGYGYTF. CDR3 nucleotides: TGCAGCGTTGATAAGGGGACAGGGTATGGCTACACCTTC. The chain employs TRBV29-1 and TRBJ1-2; 9 bases agree with TRBD1. CDR1 and CDR2 from the germline V gene are SQVTM and ANQGSEA. Trimming took 3 bases from V and 5 from J; bases not matched to a gene: 4. The CDR3 is made up of 13 amino acids.

The chain links TRBV4-1 to TRBJ2-3, with D hard to call. V was cut by 6 bases and J by 2 bases, with 12 bases left in between. The CDR3 runs 14 residues. The germline V gene encodes CDR1 MGHRA and CDR2 YSYEKL. For the CDR3, the DNA is TGCGCCAGCAGGCTTCGGGCAGCCACAGATACGCAGTATTTT. Protein sequence: CASRLRAATDTQYF.

The V and J genes are TRBV9 and TRBJ1-2; no clear D gene. The V end lost 7 bases, the J end lost 7 bases, and 14 bases lay between the germline ends. There are 12 residues in the CDR3. Looked up from germline, CDR1 is SGDLS and CDR2 is YYNGEE. CDR3 sequence: CASCCRVGGYTF. CDR3 DNA: TGTGCCAGCTGTTGCCGGGTCGGTGGCTACACCTTC. Combining the CDR3 with reference TRBV9 and TRBJ1-2 gives the whole variable domain DSGVTQTPKHLITATGQRVTLRCSPRSGDLSVYWYQQSLDQGLQFLIQYYNGEERAKGNILERFSAQQFPDLHSELNLSSLELGDSALYFCASCCRVGGYTFGSGTRLTVV.

The CDR3 DNA follows: TGTGCCAGCAGCTTAGACGGGGGTAACCCCTACAATGAGCAGTTCTTC. Its protein product is CASSLDGGNPYNEQFF. The chain links TRBV7-3 to TRBJ2-1; a possible D gene is TRBD2 (6 bases). This CDR3 has 16 amino acids. The germline V gene encodes CDR1 SGHTA and CDR2 FQGTGA. V lost 2 bases and J lost 2, with 13 bases in between.

This clone has just a few counts. The chain's CDR3 is CASRQEGRRRNEKLFF. The CDR3 bases are TGTGCCAGTAGACAAGAAGGAAGGAGGAGAAATGAAAAACTGTTTTTT. The genes are TRBV19 and TRBJ1-4; no clear D gene. Per the germline V gene, CDR1 is LNHDA and CDR2 is SQIVND (reference sequence). Deletions cut 6 bases from V and 5 bases from J, with 19 bases between. CDR3 length: 16 amino acids.

This clone was seen a few times. The chain couples TRBV3-1 (or the pseudogene TRBV3-2) to TRBJ2-1; D may be TRBD2 (6 bases). This CDR3 is 15 amino acids long. The germline CDR1 and CDR2 sequences are LGHDT and YNNKEL (reference sequence). V lost 5 bases and J lost 5, with 16 bases in between. CDR3 in DNA: TGTGCCAGCAGCTTCCTGGGGGGTCGGAACAATGAGCAGTTCTTC. Translation gives CASSFLGGRNNEQFF.

This clone has a handful of counts. The CDR3 protein is CASSQEGSSLTEAFF. CDR3 DNA sequence: TGCGCCAGCAGCCAAGAGGGCAGTTCCCTCACTGAAGCTTTCTTT. The rearrangement links TRBV4-3 to TRBJ1-1; D not certain. Germline V lookup: CDR1 LGHNA, CDR2 YSLEER. V lost 0 bases and J lost 4, with 12 bases in between. This CDR3 has 15 amino acids.

This clone was picked up one time. The rearrangement links TRBV9 to TRBJ2-1; no clear D gene. The germline V gene has CDR1 SGDLS and CDR2 YYNGEE. The V end lost 0 bases, the J end lost 8 bases, and 3 bases lay between the germline ends. CDR3 size: 11 residues. This CDR3 reads CASSVAYEQFF. CDR3 nucleotide sequence: TGTGCCAGCAGCGTAGCTTATGAGCAGTTCTTC. The whole variable domain, filled in from reference TRBV9 and TRBJ2-1, reads DSGVTQTPKHLITATGQRVTLRCSPRSGDLSVYWYQQSLDQGLQFLIQYYNGEERAKGNILERFSAQQFPDLHSELNLSSLELGDSALYFCASSVAYEQFFGPGTRLTVL.

The rearrangement uses TRBV27 and TRBJ1-4; no firm D call. The CDR3 runs 16 residues. V was trimmed by 2 bases and J by 2 bases, leaving 12 bases between them. CDR1 MNHEY and CDR2 SMNVEV come from the germline V gene (reference sequence). The CDR3 sequence: CASSLRVGATNEKLFF. CDR3 DNA: TGTGCCAGCAGTTTACGGGTTGGCGCTACTAATGAAAAACTGTTTTTT.

The genes are TRBV7-9 and TRBJ2-3, with a possible D match to TRBD2 (7 bases). The CDR3 loop spans 16 amino acids. Germline V gives CDR1 SEHNR, CDR2 FQNEAQ (reference sequence). V lost 0 bases and J 3 bases, leaving 13 bases between the germline ends. The CDR3 DNA is TGTGCCAGCAGCTTAGCGAGGGGGGGCAATACAGATACGCAGTATTTT. Protein: CASSLARGGNTDTQYF.

The chain joins TRBV6-5 to TRBJ2-5; 9 bases are shared with TRBD2. CDR3 length: 15 amino acids. J gave up 3 bases and V 7 bases, and 9 bases lay outside the gene matches. Germline CDR1 MNHEY, CDR2 SVGAGI. This chain's CDR3 is CASTPASGAEETQYF. The CDR3 nucleotides are TGTGCCAGCACTCCGGCTAGCGGGGCCGAAGAGACCCAGTACTTC.

CDR3 nucleotides: TGTGCCAGCACCGAGGGTGATGGCTACACCTTC. This translates into CASTEGDGYTF. The genes are TRBV25-1 and TRBJ1-2, with no clear D. Trimming cost V 7 bases and J 6 bases, with 9 bases left between them. The CDR3 sequence is 11 residues long. CDR1 MGHDK and CDR2 SYGVNS come from the germline V gene.

This sequence joins TRBV7-9 and TRBJ1-1, with D maybe TRBD1 (6 bases). The germline gives CDR1 SEHNR, CDR2 FQNEAQ (reference sequence). CDR3 size: 15 residues. Trimming took off 5 bases at V and 1 base at J, with 14 bases between the two ends. CDR3 nucleotide sequence: TGTGCCAGCAGCCCTCCGACAGGATCGAACACTGAAGCTTTCTTT. Translating gives CASSPPTGSNTEAFF. Using reference TRBV7-9 and TRBJ1-1 for the parts outside the CDR3, the full variable domain is DTGVSQNPRHKITKRGQNVTFRCDPISEHNRLYWYRQTLGQGPEFLTYFQNEAQLEKSRLLSDRFSAERPKGSFSTLEIQRTEQGDSAMYLCASSPPTGSNTEAFFGQGTRLTVV.

The table lists this clone with a count of one. V and J are TRBV11-3 and TRBJ2-7, with TRBD1 identical over 7 bases. The ends lost 5 bases at V and 1 base at J; junction bases unmatched: 2. CDR3 size: 13 residues. Germline lookup yields CDR1 SGHNT and CDR2 YENEEA. In DNA, the CDR3 is TGTGCCAGCAGCCCGGGACAGTCCTACGAGCAGTACTTC. It translates to CASSPGQSYEQYF.

This chain connects TRBV27 to TRBJ1-1; no definite D call. Germline V lookup: CDR1 MNHEY, CDR2 SMNVEV (reference sequence). Trimming removed 5 bases at V and 7 bases at J, with 8 bases between. The CDR3 is made up of 11 amino acids. CDR3 loop: CASSTGFEAFF. The CDR3 DNA reads as TGTGCCAGCAGTACCGGGTTTGAAGCTTTCTTT.

The CDR3 sequence: CASLRGRANVLTF. The CDR3 DNA sequence: TGTGCCAGCTTACGGGGGAGGGCCAACGTCCTGACTTTC. The chain is built from TRBV5-8 and TRBJ2-6; TRBD2 is a possible D gene (6 bases). In germline, CDR1 is SGHTS, CDR2 YDEGEE. Deletions cut 7 bases from V and 5 bases from J, with 10 bases between. CDR3 size: 13 residues. Looking up the rest from reference TRBV5-8 and TRBJ2-6 gives the full variable domain: EAGVTQSPTHLIKTRGQQATLRCSPISGHTSVYWYQQALGLGLQFLLWYDEGEERNRGNFPPRFSGRQFPNYSSELNVNALELEDSALYLCASLRGRANVLTFGAGSRLTVL.